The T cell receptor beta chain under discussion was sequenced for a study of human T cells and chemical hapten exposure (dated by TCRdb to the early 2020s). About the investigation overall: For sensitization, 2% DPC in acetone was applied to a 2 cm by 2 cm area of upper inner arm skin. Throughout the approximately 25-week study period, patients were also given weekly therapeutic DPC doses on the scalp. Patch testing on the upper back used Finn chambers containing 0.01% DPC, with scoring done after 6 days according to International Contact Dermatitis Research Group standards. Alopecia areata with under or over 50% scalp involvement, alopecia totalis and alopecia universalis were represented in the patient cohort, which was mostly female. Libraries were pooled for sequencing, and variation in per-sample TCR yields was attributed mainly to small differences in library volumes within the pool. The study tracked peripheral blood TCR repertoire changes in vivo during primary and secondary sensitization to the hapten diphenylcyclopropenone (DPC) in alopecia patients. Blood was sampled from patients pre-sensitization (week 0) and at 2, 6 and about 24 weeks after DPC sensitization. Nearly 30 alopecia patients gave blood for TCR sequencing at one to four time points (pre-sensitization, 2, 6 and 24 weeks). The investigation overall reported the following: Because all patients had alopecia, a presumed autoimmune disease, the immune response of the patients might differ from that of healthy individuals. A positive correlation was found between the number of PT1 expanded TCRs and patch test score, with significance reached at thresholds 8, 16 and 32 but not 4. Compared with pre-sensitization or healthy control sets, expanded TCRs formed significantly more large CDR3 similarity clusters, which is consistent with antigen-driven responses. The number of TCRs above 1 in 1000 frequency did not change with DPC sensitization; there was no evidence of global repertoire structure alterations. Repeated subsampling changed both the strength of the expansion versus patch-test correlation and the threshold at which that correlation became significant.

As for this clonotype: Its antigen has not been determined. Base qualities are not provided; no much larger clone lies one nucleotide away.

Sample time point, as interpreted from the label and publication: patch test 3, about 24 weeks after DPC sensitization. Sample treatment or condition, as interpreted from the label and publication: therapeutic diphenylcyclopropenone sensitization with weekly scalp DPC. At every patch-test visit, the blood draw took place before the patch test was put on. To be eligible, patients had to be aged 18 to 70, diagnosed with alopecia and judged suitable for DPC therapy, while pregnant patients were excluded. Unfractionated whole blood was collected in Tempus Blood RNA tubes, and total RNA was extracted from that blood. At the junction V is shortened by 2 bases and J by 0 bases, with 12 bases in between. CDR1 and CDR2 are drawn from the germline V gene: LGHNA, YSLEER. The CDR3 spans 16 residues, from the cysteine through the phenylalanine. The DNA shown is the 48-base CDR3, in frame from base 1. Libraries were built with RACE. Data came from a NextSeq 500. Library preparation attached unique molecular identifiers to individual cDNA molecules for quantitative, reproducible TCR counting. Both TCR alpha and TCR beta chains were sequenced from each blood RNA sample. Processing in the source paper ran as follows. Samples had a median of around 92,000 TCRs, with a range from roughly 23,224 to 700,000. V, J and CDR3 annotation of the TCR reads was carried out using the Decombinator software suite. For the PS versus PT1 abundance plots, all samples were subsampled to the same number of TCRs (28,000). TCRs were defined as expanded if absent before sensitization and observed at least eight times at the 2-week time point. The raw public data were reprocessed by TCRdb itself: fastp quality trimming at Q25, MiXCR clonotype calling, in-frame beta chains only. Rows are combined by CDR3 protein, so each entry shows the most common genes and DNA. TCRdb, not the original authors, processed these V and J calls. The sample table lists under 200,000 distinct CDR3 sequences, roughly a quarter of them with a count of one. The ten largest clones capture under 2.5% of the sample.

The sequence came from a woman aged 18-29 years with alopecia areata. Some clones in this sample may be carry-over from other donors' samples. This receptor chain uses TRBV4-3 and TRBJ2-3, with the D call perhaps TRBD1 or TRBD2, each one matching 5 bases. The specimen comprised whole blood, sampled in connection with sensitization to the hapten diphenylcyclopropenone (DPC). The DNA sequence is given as TGCGCCAGCAGCCAATCAATAGAGGGGAGCACAGATACGCAGTATTTT. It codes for CASSQSIEGSTDTQYF.